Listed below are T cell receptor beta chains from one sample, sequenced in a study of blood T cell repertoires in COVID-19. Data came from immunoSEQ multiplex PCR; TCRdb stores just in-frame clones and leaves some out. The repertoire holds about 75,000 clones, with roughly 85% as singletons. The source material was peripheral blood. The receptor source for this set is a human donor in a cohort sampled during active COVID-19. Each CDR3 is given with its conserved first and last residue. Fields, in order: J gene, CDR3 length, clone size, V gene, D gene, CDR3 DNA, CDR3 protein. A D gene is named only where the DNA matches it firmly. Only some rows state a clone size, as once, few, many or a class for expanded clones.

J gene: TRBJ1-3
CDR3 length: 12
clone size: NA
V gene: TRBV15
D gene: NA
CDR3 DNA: TGTGCCACCAGGGGGCCTGGAAACACCATATATTTT
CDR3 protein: CATRGPGNTIYF

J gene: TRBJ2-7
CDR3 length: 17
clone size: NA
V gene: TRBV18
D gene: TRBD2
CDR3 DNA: TGTGCCAGCTCACCCCCCGGCGCCACTAGCGGGAGTAGTCAGCAGTACTTC
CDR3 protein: CASSPPGATSGSSQQYF

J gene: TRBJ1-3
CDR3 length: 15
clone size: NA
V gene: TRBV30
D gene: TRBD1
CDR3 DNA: TGTGCCTCACAGGGGGCTAGGTTAAGTGGAAACACCATATATTTT
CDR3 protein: CASQGARLSGNTIYF

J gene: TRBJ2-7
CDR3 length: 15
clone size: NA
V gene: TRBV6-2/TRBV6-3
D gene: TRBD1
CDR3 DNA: TGTGCCAGCAGTTACTCGGGGACAGACCCCTACGAGCAGTACTTC
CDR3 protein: CASSYSGTDPYEQYF

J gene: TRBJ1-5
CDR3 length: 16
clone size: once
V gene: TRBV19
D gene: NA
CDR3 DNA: TGTGCCAGTAGTTCCCCGAACAGGGCCAGCAATCAGCCCCAGCATTTT
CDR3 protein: CASSSPNRASNQPQHF

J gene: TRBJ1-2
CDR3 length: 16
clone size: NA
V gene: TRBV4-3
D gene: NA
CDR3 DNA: TGCGCCAGCAGCCGAGCCCTACAGGGACCCAGCTATGGCTACACCTTC
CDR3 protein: CASSRALQGPSYGYTF

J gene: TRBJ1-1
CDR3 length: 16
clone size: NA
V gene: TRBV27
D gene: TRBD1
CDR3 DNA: TGTGCCAGCAGTCCAGAGGGACCAGGGGGCAACACTGAAGCTTTCTTT
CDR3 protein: CASSPEGPGGNTEAFF

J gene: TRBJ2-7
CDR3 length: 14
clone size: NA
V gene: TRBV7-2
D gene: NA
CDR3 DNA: TGTGCCAGCAGCGCCCGGGGCGTCCGGGAGGAGCAGTACTTC
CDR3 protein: CASSARGVREEQYF

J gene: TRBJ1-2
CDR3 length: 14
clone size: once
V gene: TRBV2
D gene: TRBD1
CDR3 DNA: TGTGCCAGCAGGGGACAGGGTTCCAACTATGGCTACACCTTC
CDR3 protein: CASRGQGSNYGYTF

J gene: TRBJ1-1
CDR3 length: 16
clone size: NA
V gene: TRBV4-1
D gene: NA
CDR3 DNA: TGCGCCAGCAGCCAAAGTTCGTTAGGGGGTGGCACTGAAGCTTTCTTT
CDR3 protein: CASSQSSLGGGTEAFF

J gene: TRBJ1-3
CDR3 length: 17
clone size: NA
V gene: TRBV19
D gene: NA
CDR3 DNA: TGTGCCAGTAGTATGGTAAACAGACAATCCTCTGGAAACACCATATATTTT
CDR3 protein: CASSMVNRQSSGNTIYF

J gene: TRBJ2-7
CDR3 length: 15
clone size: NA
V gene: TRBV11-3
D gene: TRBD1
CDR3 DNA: TGTGCCAGCAGCCCCCGGACAGGGGGCGGCTACGAGCAGTACTTC
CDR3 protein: CASSPRTGGGYEQYF

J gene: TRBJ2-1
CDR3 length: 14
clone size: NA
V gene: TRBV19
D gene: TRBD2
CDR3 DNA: TGTGCCAGTAGGAGTAGCGGGGGGAACAATGAGCAGTTCTTC
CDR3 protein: CASRSSGGNNEQFF

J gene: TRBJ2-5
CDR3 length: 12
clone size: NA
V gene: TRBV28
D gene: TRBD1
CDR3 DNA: TGTGCCTCCACGACAGGGGGCGAGACCCAGTACTTC
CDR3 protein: CASTTGGETQYF

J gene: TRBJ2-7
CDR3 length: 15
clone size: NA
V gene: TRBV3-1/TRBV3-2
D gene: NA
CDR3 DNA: TGTGCCAGCAGCCAAGGAGTCGCTCCCGGCTACGAGCAGTACTTC
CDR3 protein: CASSQGVAPGYEQYF

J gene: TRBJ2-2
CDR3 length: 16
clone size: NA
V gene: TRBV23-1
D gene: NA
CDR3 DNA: TGCGCCAGCAGCCGCCCGAGGGATCTGAACACCGGGGAGCTGTTTTTT
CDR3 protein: CASSRPRDLNTGELFF

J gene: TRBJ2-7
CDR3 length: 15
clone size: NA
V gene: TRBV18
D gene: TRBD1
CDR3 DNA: TGTGCCAGCTCACCCAGTCCCGGGACAGGGACAGAGCAGTACTTC
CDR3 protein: CASSPSPGTGTEQYF

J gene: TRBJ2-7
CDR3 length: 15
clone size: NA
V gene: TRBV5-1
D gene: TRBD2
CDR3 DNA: TGCGCCAGCAGCCAGACTAGCGGGAGGGCCTACGAGCAGTACTTC
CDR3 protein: CASSQTSGRAYEQYF

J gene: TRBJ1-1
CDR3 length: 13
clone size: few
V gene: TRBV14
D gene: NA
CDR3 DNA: TGTGCCAGCAGCCTAAGTCTAGGCACTGAAGCTTTCTTT
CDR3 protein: CASSLSLGTEAFF

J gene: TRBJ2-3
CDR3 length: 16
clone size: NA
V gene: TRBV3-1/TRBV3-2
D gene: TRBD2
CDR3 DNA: TGTGCCAGCAGCCAAGATTTGGCGGGGGGCCGCGATACGCAGTATTTT
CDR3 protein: CASSQDLAGGRDTQYF

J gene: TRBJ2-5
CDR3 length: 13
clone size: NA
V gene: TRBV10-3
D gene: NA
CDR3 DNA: TGTGCCGCGTTCGATAGTTTGAGAGAGACCCAGTACTTC
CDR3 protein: CAAFDSLRETQYF

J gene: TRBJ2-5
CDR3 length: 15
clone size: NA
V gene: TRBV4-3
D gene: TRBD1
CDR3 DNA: TGCGCCAGCAGCCAAGCAGCGACAGGGGGGGAGACCCAGTACTTC
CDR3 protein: CASSQAATGGETQYF

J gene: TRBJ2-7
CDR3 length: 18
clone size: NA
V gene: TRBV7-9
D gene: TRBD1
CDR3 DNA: TGTGCCAGCAGCCATATAACTGGACAGGGTATGGACTCCTACGAGCAGTACTTC
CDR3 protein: CASSHITGQGMDSYEQYF

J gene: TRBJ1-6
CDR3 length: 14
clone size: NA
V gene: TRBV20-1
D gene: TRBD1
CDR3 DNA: TGCAGTGCTAGTGACAGGGGTGTCAATTCACCCCTCCACTTT
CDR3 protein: CSASDRGVNSPLHF

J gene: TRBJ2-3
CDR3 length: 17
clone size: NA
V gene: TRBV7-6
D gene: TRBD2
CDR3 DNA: TGTGCCAGCAGCTTAGTAGGACTAGCGGGGCGCACAGATACGCAGTATTTT
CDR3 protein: CASSLVGLAGRTDTQYF